This passage covers 5 T cell receptor beta chains from one sample sequenced in a study of T-cell memory formation after mild COVID-19. Each CDR3 protein gets one entry after TCRdb re-called the 5' RACE reads with MiXCR. Here the sample spans approximately 490,000 distinct CDR3 sequences, about 20% being singletons. The sequenced material came from PBMCs or a T cell subset sorted from them (not recorded which). Receptors originate from an adult woman who had mild COVID-19 (a few samples of this study predate the infection). Cell type and time point are not known.

The V gene is TRBV7-3, the J gene TRBJ1-1, with D possibly TRBD1 on 5 matching bases. The CDR3 has 14 amino acids. V lost 2 bases and J lost 5, with 12 bases in between. Germline CDR1 SGHTA, CDR2 FQGTGA. The CDR3: CASSLSDSSTEAFF. The CDR3 region has the DNA TGTGCCAGCAGCTTATCCGACAGTTCAACTGAAGCTTTCTTT.

This chain uses TRBV20-1 with TRBJ2-5, with 16 nucleotides matching TRBD2. Germline CDR1 is DFQATT and CDR2 is SNEGSKA (reference sequence). This CDR3 comprises 14 residues. The junction had 3 bases not matched to a gene; V was cut back by 6 bases and J by 5 bases. Here the CDR3 DNA reads TGCAGTGCGGGACTAGCGGGGGGGCAGGAGACCCAGTACTTC. This sequence encodes CSAGLAGGQETQYF.

This clonotype was found a few times. This chain links TRBV5-1 with TRBJ1-2; a weak D match, TRBD1 (6 bases). This CDR3 is built from 15 residues. In germline, CDR1 is SGHRS, CDR2 YFSETQ. Trimming took 0 bases from V and 9 from J, leaving 18 bases between them. As DNA, the CDR3 is TGCGCCAGCAGCTTGGAAGGGACACCCCAAGGGAGCTACACCTTC. This sequence encodes CASSLEGTPQGSYTF.

This rearrangement joins TRBV4-2 to TRBJ1-5, with D perhaps TRBD1 (5 bases). Germline V lookup: CDR1 LGHNA, CDR2 YNFKEQ. The CDR3 has 15 residues. Trimming took 4 bases from V and 3 from J, leaving 13 bases between them. The CDR3 coding sequence is TGTGCCAGCAGCCCAGCCGGGACCTCCAATCAGCCCCAGCATTTT. It translates to CASSPAGTSNQPQHF.

The chain is built from TRBV4-2 and TRBJ2-2, with 13 bases aligning to TRBD2. The CDR3 loop spans 18 amino acids. Trimming cost V 2 bases and J 4 bases; bases outside gene matches: 7. Germline lookup yields CDR1 LGHNA and CDR2 YNFKEQ. The CDR3 loop reads CASSQRTSGSGGTGELFF. CDR3 DNA sequence: TGTGCCAGCAGCCAACGGACTAGCGGGAGTGGAGGCACCGGGGAGCTGTTTTTT.